This T cell receptor beta chain was documented in a study of T cell responses to AZD1222 COVID-19 vaccine. TCRdb's table, derived via immunoSEQ multiplex PCR, lists solely in-frame clones and lacks some. This table holds under 150,000 clones, around nine tenths found once. Study outcomes and limitations: Donors were mostly white British, more females; clonal diversity possibly underestimated. Spike-specific TCR breadth and depth were elevated following two AZD1222 doses. Baseline serostatus was positive in only a handful of AZD1222 recipients.

Germline V gives CDR1 MNHNS, CDR2 SASEGT. The ends lost 2 bases at V and 6 bases at J; junction bases unmatched: 8. This CDR3 region has 15 residues. This clone came up a few times. What it binds is not known. The clonotype was recovered from an adult in good health. The chain is built from TRBV6-1 and TRBJ1-1; TRBD1 agrees at 8 bases. This specimen was peripheral blood, taken on day 0 of MenACWY control vaccination. CDR3 in amino acids: CASSESPRGLAEAFF. CDR3 coding DNA: TGTGCCAGCAGTGAAAGTCCCAGGGGGCTAGCTGAAGCTTTCTTT.